One sample yielded the 26 T cell receptor beta chains listed below, sequenced in a study of high-grade serous ovarian cancer treatment subgroups. The method was immunoSEQ multiplex PCR; TCRdb's version includes in-frame clones alone and lacks a portion of them. The top ten clones hold less than 7.5% of a sample with about 5,700 clones, roughly three quarters of them seen once. Tumor tissue was taken before any definitive surgery or chemotherapy was given. Sequenced: tumor tissue. These receptors originate from a human donor with high-grade serous ovarian cancer.

The chain employs TRBV7-6 and TRBJ2-5, with D perhaps matching TRBD1 (6 bases). The J call is doubtful: the DNA matches TRBJ2-7 better. The CDR3 sequence is 15 residues long. Germline CDR1 and CDR2: SGHVS and FNYEAQ. CDR3 residues: CASSLGGGPLYEQYF. The CDR3 region has the DNA TGTGCCAGCAGCTTAGGAGGGGGTCCGCTCTACGAGCAGTACTTC.

This chain connects TRBV5-1 to TRBJ2-5; 8 bases are a match to TRBD2. The CDR3 is 19 amino acids. V shed 0 bases, J shed 2 bases, and the junction held 15 bases outside the gene matches. CDR1 and CDR2 from the germline V gene are SGHRS and YFSETQ. Here the CDR3 reads CASSLAISMGLVGQETQYF. CDR3 DNA sequence: TGCGCCAGCAGCTTGGCCATTTCTATGGGACTAGTGGGGCAAGAGACCCAGTACTTC. The whole variable domain, remainder taken from reference TRBV5-1 and TRBJ2-5, is KAGVTQTPRYLIKTRGQQVTLSCSPISGHRSVSWYQQTPGQGLQFLFEYFSETQRNKGNFPGRFSGRQFSNSRSEMNVSTLELGDSALYLCASSLAISMGLVGQETQYFGPGTRLLVL.

V and J are TRBV5-6 and TRBJ2-7; 7 nucleotides agree with TRBD2. Germline values: CDR1 SGHDT, CDR2 YYEEEE. With V trimmed by 2 bases and J by 2 bases, 10 bases remained unmatched. The CDR3 loop spans 16 amino acids. The CDR3, as DNA: TGTGCCAGCAGCTTCACCTTGGGACGGGGGGCCTACGAGCAGTACTTC. This gives the protein CASSFTLGRGAYEQYF.

This clone showed up just once. This chain links TRBV6-1 with TRBJ2-4, with a possible D match to TRBD1 (5 bases). The CDR3 consists of 18 residues. V was shortened by 0 bases and J by 0 bases, with 15 bases between the two germline ends. Per the germline V gene, CDR1 is MNHNS and CDR2 is SASEGT. CDR3 in amino acids: CASSEAPGADLAKNIQYF. For the CDR3, the DNA is TGTGCCAGCAGTGAAGCGCCTGGGGCGGATCTAGCCAAAAACATTCAGTACTTC.

The rearrangement uses TRBV15 and TRBJ1-1, with D possibly matching TRBD1 (5 bases). The CDR3 spans 14 residues. In germline, CDR1 is LNHNV, CDR2 YYDKDF (reference sequence). The ends were cut back, 5 bases at V and 1 base at J, with 11 bases in the middle. The DNA of the CDR3 is TGTGCCACCAGCTGGGGACGGGAGAACACTGAAGCTTTCTTT. Translation gives CATSWGRENTEAFF.

The gene calls are TRBV6-4 and TRBJ2-3; TRBD2 matches at 7 bases. The germline gives CDR1 MRHNA, CDR2 SNTAGT. V was clipped by 2 bases and J by 1 base; unmatched bases: 0. The CDR3 runs to 14 residues. CDR3 DNA sequence: TGTGCCAGCAGTGACCGGGGGGGCACAGATACGCAGTATTTT. Its translation is CASSDRGGTDTQYF.

This clone was seen more than once but under ten times. The chain recombines TRBV6-5 with TRBJ1-6; D unclear. The V end was cut by 4 bases, the J end by 0 bases, with 10 bases between. CDR1 and CDR2 (germline): MNHEY, SVGAGI. The CDR3 loop spans 16 amino acids. CDR3: CASSFTLSSYNSPLHF. CDR3 DNA: TGTGCCAGCAGTTTTACGTTGAGCTCCTATAATTCACCCCTCCACTTT.

V gene TRBV28 combines with J gene TRBJ1-4; the D gene is possibly TRBD1 (5 bases). The CDR3 length is 15 residues. V was clipped by 7 bases and J by 8 bases, with 20 bases between them. The germline V gene encodes CDR1 MDHEN and CDR2 SYDVKM. The CDR3 DNA reads TGTGCCAGCACCAAATTGGAGGGGCTTGGGGAAAAACTGTTTTTT. It encodes CASTKLEGLGEKLFF. Using reference TRBV28 and TRBJ1-4 for the parts outside the CDR3, the full variable domain is DVKVTQSSRYLVKRTGEKVFLECVQDMDHENMFWYRQDPGLGLRLIYFSYDVKMKEKGDIPEGYSVSREKKERFSLILESASTNQTSMYLCASTKLEGLGEKLFFGSGTQLSVL.

V gene TRBV6-1 combines with J gene TRBJ1-3; unclear D gene. CDR3 length: 16 amino acids. V gave up 4 bases and J gave up 4 bases, with 17 bases separating them. Germline CDR1 MNHNS, CDR2 SASEGT. The CDR3 protein is CASSVVGWYPGNTIYF. In nucleotides, the CDR3 is TGTGCCAGCAGTGTGGTGGGATGGTACCCCGGAAACACCATATATTTT.

The chain recombines TRBV14 with TRBJ2-1, with D unresolved. V lost 0 bases to trimming and J lost 7 bases, with 7 bases between them. This CDR3 region has 13 residues. The germline gives CDR1 SGHDN, CDR2 FVKESK. The CDR3 nucleotides are TGTGCCAGCAGCCAAGATAACGGGAATGAGCAGTTCTTC. Protein: CASSQDNGNEQFF.

The chain couples TRBV5-6 to TRBJ1-2; D not resolved. The CDR3 sequence is 14 residues long. V gave up 0 bases and J gave up 3 bases, with 9 bases separating them. CDR1 and CDR2 (germline): SGHDT, YYEEEE. The CDR3 nucleotides read TGTGCCAGCAGCTTGGCCACGGTATACTATGGCTACACCTTC. Translating gives CASSLATVYYGYTF.

The CDR3: CASSGRPFQGYNEQFF. CDR3 bases: TGTGCCAGCAGTGGCCGTCCGTTCCAGGGCTACAATGAGCAGTTCTTC. This chain joins TRBV6-1 and TRBJ2-1, with a weak D call TRBD1 (5 bases). The V and J ends lost 4 bases and 3 bases respectively, with 16 bases between them. Germline V gene lookup returns CDR1 MNHNS and CDR2 SASEGT. CDR3 length: 16 residues.

CDR3 protein: CASSPYHRGGNEKLFF. The CDR3 DNA reads TGCGCCAGCAGCCCCTATCATCGGGGGGGTAATGAAAAACTGTTTTTT. The chain employs TRBV4-1 and TRBJ1-4; D perhaps matches TRBD1 (5 bases). This CDR3 is 16 amino acids long. Per the germline V gene, CDR1 is MGHRA and CDR2 is YSYEKL. V was trimmed by 4 bases and J by 4 bases, leaving 16 bases between them.

The chain joins TRBV2 to TRBJ2-3; D is unresolved. The CDR3 spans 13 residues. Germline V gene sequence: CDR1 SNHLY, CDR2 FYNNEI. Trimming removed 8 bases at V and 4 bases at J, with 13 bases between. CDR3 in amino acids: CASGTALADTQYF. CDR3 DNA: TGTGCCAGCGGCACAGCTTTGGCAGATACGCAGTATTTT. The full variable domain, in which reference TRBV2 and TRBJ2-3 provide the parts outside the CDR3, is EPEVTQTPSHQVTQMGQEVILRCVPISNHLYFYWYRQILGQKVEFLVSFYNNEISEKSEIFDDQFSVERPDGSNFTLKIRSTKLEDSAMYFCASGTALADTQYFGPGTRLTVL.

The chain joins TRBV29-1 to TRBJ1-2; D possibly corresponds to TRBD1 (6 bases). With 0 bases removed from V and 5 bases from J, the gap between germline ends came to 25 bases. Germline V CDR1 and CDR2: SQVTM, ANQGSEA. The CDR3 has 18 amino acids. The CDR3 spells CSVEEILTQGRQTYGYTF. CDR3 DNA: TGCAGCGTTGAAGAGATACTCACTCAGGGGCGCCAGACTTATGGCTACACCTTC. Full variable domain (rest looked up from reference TRBV29-1 and TRBJ1-2): SAVISQKPSRDICQRGTSLTIQCQVDSQVTMMFWYRQQPGQSLTLIATANQGSEATYESGFVIDKFPISRPNLTFSTLTVSNMSPEDSSIYLCSVEEILTQGRQTYGYTFGSGTRLTVV.

This clone was seen a few times. The J gene is TRBJ2-2, the V gene TRBV4-2; D gene ambiguous. V lost 1 base and J 1 base, leaving 4 bases between the germline ends. The germline V gene encodes CDR1 LGHNA and CDR2 YNFKEQ. The CDR3 has 14 residues. CDR3 sequence (DNA): TGTGCCAGCAGCCAAGTGCAGAACACCGGGGAGCTGTTTTTT. It is translated as CASSQVQNTGELFF.

This clone turned up a few times. V gene TRBV6-4 combines with J gene TRBJ1-6; D unresolved. This CDR3 comprises 13 residues. Trimming took 2 bases from V and 10 from J, leaving 9 bases between them. The germline V gene has CDR1 MRHNA and CDR2 SNTAGT. CDR3 in amino acids: CASSDRLGSPLHF. The CDR3 nucleotides read TGTGCCAGCAGTGACAGGCTGGGGTCACCCCTCCACTTT.

This chain joins TRBV19 and TRBJ2-3; no clear D gene. There are 14 residues in the CDR3. Deletions cut 2 bases from V and 2 bases from J, with 8 bases between. CDR1 and CDR2 (germline): LNHDA, SQIVND (reference sequence). CDR3 sequence (DNA): TGTGCCAGTAGTATAAATTTCTTCACAGATACGCAGTATTTT. This gives the protein CASSINFFTDTQYF.

J is TRBJ1-3 and V is TRBV27; no clear D gene. Trimming stripped 0 bases from V and 0 bases from J, with 6 bases between. CDR3 size: 15 residues. Germline CDR1 reads MNHEY; CDR2 reads SMNVEV (reference sequence). The CDR3 nucleotides are TGTGCCAGCAGTTTATCAAGGAGCTCTGGAAACACCATATATTTT. Translation gives CASSLSRSSGNTIYF.

This sequence joins TRBV6-1 and TRBJ1-4, with a weak D call TRBD1 (6 bases). This CDR3 comprises 13 residues. CDR1 and CDR2 from the germline V gene are MNHNS and SASEGT. Trimming took 7 bases from V and 8 from J, leaving 14 bases between them. The CDR3 DNA follows: TGTGCCAGCAAACAGGGAGGGTCCGAAAAACTGTTTTTT. Translation gives CASKQGGSEKLFF.

V and J are TRBV7-2 and TRBJ1-5, with D hard to call. CDR3 length equals 14 residues. Germline V gene lookup returns CDR1 SGHTA and CDR2 FQGNSA. Trimming shortened V by 3 bases and J by 3 bases, and 9 bases separated the two germline ends. The CDR3 region is CASSLEGLNQPQHF. CDR3 DNA sequence: TGTGCCAGCAGCTTGGAGGGCCTCAATCAGCCCCAGCATTTT.

The chain uses TRBV13 and TRBJ1-1, with 8 bases matching TRBD1. Unmatched junction bases numbered 5, after V lost 6 bases and J lost 8 bases. The CDR3 is made up of 12 amino acids. Per germline, CDR1 PRHDT and CDR2 FYEKMQ (reference sequence). The CDR3 nucleotides are TGTGCCAGCAGATCTAGACAGGGGGAAGCTTTCTTT. Translating gives CASRSRQGEAFF.

This clone was recorded once. The chain has TRBV7-6 and TRBJ2-1; D possibly corresponds to TRBD2 (7 bases). The CDR3 is 14 residues long. Germline loops: CDR1 SGHVS, CDR2 FNYEAQ. V lost 1 base to trimming and J lost 8 bases, with 12 bases between them. CDR3 amino acids: CASSLGGGAHEQFF. CDR3 bases: TGTGCCAGCAGCTTAGGAGGGGGGGCACATGAGCAGTTCTTC.

V is TRBV19 and J is TRBJ2-4; maybe TRBD2 (6 bases). The CDR3 contains 14 residues. CDR1 is LNHDA and CDR2 is SQIVND in the germline V gene (reference sequence). V was clipped by 4 bases and J by 1 base, with 8 bases between them. The CDR3 protein is CASSSGDAKNIQYF. In nucleotides, the CDR3 is TGTGCCAGTAGTAGCGGGGATGCCAAAAACATTCAGTACTTC.

The V and J genes are TRBV18 and TRBJ2-5; possible D gene TRBD1, 6 bases. Between the trimmed V and J ends, which lost 2 bases and 2 bases, there was a span of 21 bases. CDR1 and CDR2 from the germline V gene are KGHSH and LQKENI. The CDR3 is 18 residues long. CDR3 in amino acids: CASSPGGQGSWGQETQYF. As DNA, the CDR3 is TGTGCCAGCTCACCAGGAGGCCAGGGGTCCTGGGGGCAAGAGACCCAGTACTTC.

The chain carries TRBV15 and TRBJ2-1; D gene unclear. V dropped 0 bases and J dropped 4 bases, with 1 base sitting between them. Germline lookup yields CDR1 LNHNV and CDR2 YYDKDF (reference sequence). This CDR3 region has 12 residues. For the CDR3, the DNA is TGTGCCACCAGCAGAGAGTACAATGAGCAGTTCTTC. Amino acid sequence: CATSREYNEQFF.